This entry is about one TCR beta chain. Its antigen is still unknown. The sample is drawn from a study of regulatory T cells in long-lasting Graves disease. Across the study: It was over 5 years of antithyroid drugs, with positive TSH receptor antibodies, that meant persistent Graves' disease.

HTBI primers from iRepertoire and Arm-PCR of CDR3 regions yielded the TCR beta libraries. MiXCR, run by TCRdb on the multiplex PCR reads, gives a single entry per CDR3 protein. The sample holds some 420,000 distinct CDR3 sequences; approximately 22% are singletons and the top ten take under 15%. The CDR3 is 14 amino acids. Germline loops: CDR1 SGDLS, CDR2 YYNGEE. Trimming stripped 0 bases from V and 4 bases from J, with 8 bases between. Broader study findings: Persistent-disease Graves' patients showed less TCR diversity than new cases. Favored usage of TRBV28, TRBJ1-2 and TRBJ2-5 was recorded in persistent disease.

The time point denotes: persistent/refractory GD, antithyroid drugs over 5 years with positive TRAb. The TCR library used RNA extracted from PBMCs. Collection of peripheral blood (around 10 milliliters) was done using EDTA tubes. The sequencing used peripheral blood mononuclear cells (PBMCs), collected when the disease was refractory, from a patient treated with antithyroid drugs. This chain links TRBV9 with TRBJ1-3; D unclear. This receptor was taken from a female donor with Graves disease. The CDR3 sequence: CASSVGRSGNTIYF. The CDR3 DNA follows: TGTGCCAGCAGCGTAGGACGTTCGGGAAACACCATATATTTT.